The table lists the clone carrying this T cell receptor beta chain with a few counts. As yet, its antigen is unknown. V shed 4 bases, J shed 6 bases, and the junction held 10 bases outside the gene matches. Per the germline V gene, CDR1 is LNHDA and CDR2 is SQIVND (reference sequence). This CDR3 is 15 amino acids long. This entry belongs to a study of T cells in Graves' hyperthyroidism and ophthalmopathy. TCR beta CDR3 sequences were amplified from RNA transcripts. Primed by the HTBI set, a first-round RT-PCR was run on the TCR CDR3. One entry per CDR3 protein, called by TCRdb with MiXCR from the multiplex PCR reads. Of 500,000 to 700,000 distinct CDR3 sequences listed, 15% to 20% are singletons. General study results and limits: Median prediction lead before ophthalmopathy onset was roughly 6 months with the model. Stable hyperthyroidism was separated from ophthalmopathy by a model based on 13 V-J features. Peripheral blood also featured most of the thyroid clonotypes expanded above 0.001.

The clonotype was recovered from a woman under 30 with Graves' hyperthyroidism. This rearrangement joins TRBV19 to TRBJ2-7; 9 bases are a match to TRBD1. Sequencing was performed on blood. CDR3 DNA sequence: TGTGCCAGTAGTACAATTGACAGGGGGAGTGGCGAGCAGTACTTC. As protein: CASSTIDRGSGEQYF.